The 3 T cell receptor beta chains in this list originate from one sample, sequenced in a study of lymphopenia after photon versus proton radiotherapy. Data came from immunoSEQ multiplex PCR; TCRdb stores just in-frame clones and leaves some out. This table has 150,000 to 200,000 clones, more than 85% appearing once. Sequencing was performed on peripheral blood, taken from a patient treated with photon-based radiotherapy. These receptors were collected from a middle-aged man with gastric cancer.

The rearrangement joins TRBV6-6 to TRBJ1-5, with D possibly TRBD1 on 6 matching bases. The CDR3 has 16 amino acids. V was clipped by 0 bases and J by 0 bases, with 9 bases between them. The germline gives CDR1 MNHNY, CDR2 SVGAGI (reference sequence). The CDR3 region is CASSYSGGNSNQPQHF. The CDR3, as DNA: TGTGCCAGCAGTTACTCGGGGGGCAATAGCAATCAGCCCCAGCATTTT.

The chain recombines TRBV5-1 with TRBJ1-2; tentative D call: TRBD1 (6 bases). This CDR3 has 15 amino acids. Germline V gives CDR1 SGHRS, CDR2 YFSETQ. V lost 2 bases and J 5 bases, leaving 16 bases between the germline ends. The DNA of the CDR3 is TGCGCCAGCAGCTTAGGACAGCCAAAGGCTTATGGCTACACCTTC. Translating it yields CASSLGQPKAYGYTF.

This chain connects TRBV28 to TRBJ2-6; TRBD2 is a possible D gene (5 bases). Trimming removed 3 bases from V and 0 bases from J, with 18 bases in between. The CDR3 contains 19 residues. Germline V CDR1 and CDR2: MDHEN, SYDVKM. The CDR3 spells CASSLRAARGLSGANVLTF. The CDR3 DNA follows: TGTGCCAGCAGTTTGAGGGCAGCTCGGGGTCTCTCTGGGGCCAACGTCCTGACTTTC. The full variable domain, rest sourced from reference TRBV28 and TRBJ2-6, is DVKVTQSSRYLVKRTGEKVFLECVQDMDHENMFWYRQDPGLGLRLIYFSYDVKMKEKGDIPEGYSVSREKKERFSLILESASTNQTSMYLCASSLRAARGLSGANVLTFGAGSRLTVL.